This T cell receptor beta chain appears in the sequencing data of a study of Tregs in tolerant kidney transplant recipients. The overall study: Recipients received nonmyeloablative bone marrow transplants from related graft donors, with transient mixed chimerism.

The CDR3 is 15 residues long. Germline loops: CDR1 LNHDA, CDR2 SQIVND (reference sequence). The junction had 4 bases not matched to a gene; V was cut back by 6 bases and J by 3 bases. Using immunoSEQ multiplex PCR, the repertoire was profiled, and TCRdb retains in-frame clones only, with some absent. The sample contains about 110,000 clones, nearly 90% of which appear only once. To note about this clone: The antigen remains unidentified.

Study-wide results and limits: Activated donor B cell expansion appeared to reveal the most relevant donor-specific TCRbeta repertoire. Validation in larger populations is needed because few patients were studied. Nucleotide sequences could not be compared across some patients' samples due to primer changes.

The V call is TRBV19, the J call TRBJ1-3; 11 nucleotides line up with TRBD1. The sequenced sample was CD4+ T cells from blood, obtained before the transplant. This sequence was found in a human donor who received a combined kidney and bone marrow transplant. CDR3 in DNA: TGTGCCAGTAGCGGACAGGGGGCGCTTGGAAACACCATATATTTT. It encodes CASSGQGALGNTIYF. The variable domain in full, completed from reference TRBV19 and TRBJ1-3, reads DGGITQSPKYLFRKEGQNVTLSCEQNLNHDAMYWYRQDPGQGLRLIYYSQIVNDFQKGDIAEGYSVSREKKESFPLTVTSAQKNPTAFYLCASSGQGALGNTIYFGEGSWLTVV.